A single sample gave rise to the 12 T cell receptor beta chains below, sequenced in a study of CD8 T cells in ankylosing spondylitis. Overall study results and limits: Ankylosing spondylitis blood seemed to carry a telltale TCR beta motif made of under ten highly homologous variants.

TCRdb called the 5' RACE reads again in MiXCR, with one record for every CDR3 protein. The sample shows 300,000 to 400,000 distinct CDR3 sequences, under 25% of them seen only once. Antigens for these TCRs are unknown. Sequencing used blood, either unsorted or a sorted T cell fraction (not recorded which). These receptor sequences come from a male donor with ankylosing spondylitis.

This clonotype was observed a few times. The chain links TRBV5-6 to TRBJ1-6, with TRBD1 matching over 8 bases. This CDR3 comprises 15 residues. In germline, CDR1 is SGHDT, CDR2 YYEEEE. The trim removed 4 bases at V and 5 bases at J, leaving 5 bases unmatched. The CDR3 DNA reads as TGTGCCAGCAGCCGGACAGGGCTTGATAATTCACCCCTCCACTTT. It is translated as CASSRTGLDNSPLHF. Complete variable domain (other parts from reference TRBV5-6 and TRBJ1-6): DAGVTQSPTHLIKTRGQQVTLRCSPKSGHDTVSWYQQALGQGPQFIFQYYEEEERQRGNFPDRFSGHQFPNYSSELNVNALLLGDSALYLCASSRTGLDNSPLHFGNGTRLTVT.

The genes are TRBV19 and TRBJ1-1; TRBD1 aligns across 7 bases. Germline loops: CDR1 LNHDA, CDR2 SQIVND (reference sequence). Germline trimming cut 4 bases from V and 3 bases from J; bases unmatched to any gene: 5. There are 14 residues in the CDR3. DNA of the CDR3: TGTGCCAGTAGTAGACAGGGAGGGCACACTGAAGCTTTCTTT. Amino acids: CASSRQGGHTEAFF.

This clonotype occurred many times. The J gene is TRBJ2-1, the V gene TRBV15; 9 bases fit TRBD2. The V and J ends lost 0 bases and 3 bases, in that order; junction bases with no gene match: 6. The CDR3 contains 17 residues. CDR1 and CDR2 (germline): LNHNV, YYDKDF (reference sequence). The CDR3 here is CATSREASGIYYNEQFF. Written as DNA, the CDR3 is TGTGCCACCAGCAGAGAGGCTAGCGGGATTTACTACAATGAGCAGTTCTTC.

As to this clonotype: Because it lacks the conserved phenylalanine or tryptophan at the end, this CDR3 is likely a read error. The chain has TRBV20-1 and TRBJ2-2; possible D gene TRBD1, 6 bases. The CDR3 totals 15 residues. CDR1 is DFQATT, CDR2 SNEGSKA, per germline (reference sequence). The V end lost 5 bases, the J end lost 5 bases, and 18 bases lay between the germline ends. CDR3 protein: CSARTRGGWTGELFI. The CDR3, as DNA: TGCAGTGCTCGTACTAGAGGGGGATGGACCGGGGAGCTGTTTATT.

The V call is TRBV7-8, the J call TRBJ1-1; 7 bases line up with TRBD1. The CDR3 is 14 residues long. The germline V gene encodes CDR1 SGHVS and CDR2 FQNEAQ. V dropped 5 bases and J dropped 2; count of bases not matched to a gene: 5. DNA for the CDR3: TGTGCCAGCAGCGGATACAGGGGTAACACTGAAGCTTTCTTT. This translates into CASSGYRGNTEAFF.

This clonotype has just a few counts. V and J are TRBV12-3 or TRBV12-4 and TRBJ2-7; D perhaps matches TRBD2 (7 bases). V dropped 7 bases and J dropped 5 bases, with 15 bases sitting between them. This CDR3 region has 13 residues. CDR3 loop: CASTGGGPNEQYF. The CDR3 DNA reads as TGTGCCAGCACTGGGGGGGGCCCAAACGAGCAGTACTTC.

This clonotype has a handful of counts. The J gene is TRBJ2-7, the V gene TRBV6-1, with TRBD1 as a possible D gene (5 bases). Per the germline V gene, CDR1 is MNHNS and CDR2 is SASEGT. V lost 5 bases and J 5 bases, leaving 16 bases between the germline ends. The CDR3 totals 14 residues. DNA of the CDR3: TGTGCCAGCAGTACCCGGACAAGTTCCAACGAGCAGTACTTC. Encoded protein: CASSTRTSSNEQYF.

This CDR3 is CASSQDAASGAGGNEQFF. CDR3 sequence (DNA): TGTGCCAGCAGCCAAGATGCGGCTAGCGGGGCCGGGGGCAATGAGCAGTTCTTC. The chain carries TRBV4-2 and TRBJ2-1; TRBD2 agrees at 9 bases. This CDR3 has 18 residues. V lost 0 bases and J lost 6; bases outside the gene matches: 12. Germline CDR1 and CDR2: LGHNA and YNFKEQ.

The chain recombines TRBV28 with TRBJ2-4; TRBD2 might be the D (5 bases). Trimming left V 2 bases short and J 2 bases short, with 10 bases between. This CDR3 has 15 residues. Germline loops: CDR1 MDHEN, CDR2 SYDVKM. In nucleotides, the CDR3 is TGTGCCAGCAGTTTACGGACTGTGACCAAAAACATTCAGTACTTC. Amino acids: CASSLRTVTKNIQYF. The variable domain in full, with the rest retrieved from reference TRBV28 and TRBJ2-4, is DVKVTQSSRYLVKRTGEKVFLECVQDMDHENMFWYRQDPGLGLRLIYFSYDVKMKEKGDIPEGYSVSREKKERFSLILESASTNQTSMYLCASSLRTVTKNIQYFGAGTRLSVL.

This clonotype was detected a few times. V usage is TRBV5-1 and J usage is TRBJ2-1; TRBD2 matches 7 bases. The junction had 4 bases not matched to a gene; V was cut back by 0 bases and J by 4 bases. CDR1 and CDR2 (germline): SGHRS, YFSETQ. CDR3 size: 15 residues. This CDR3 is CASSLASSGYNEQFF. DNA for the CDR3: TGCGCCAGCAGCTTGGCCTCTAGCGGTTACAATGAGCAGTTCTTC.

V and J are TRBV6-1 and TRBJ2-2; TRBD2 matches at 7 bases. Germline V gene sequence: CDR1 MNHNS, CDR2 SASEGT. Germline trimming cut 7 bases from V and 6 bases from J; bases unmatched to any gene: 8. There are 14 residues in the CDR3. The CDR3 region has the DNA TGTGCCAGCATTCGCGCCCGGGGGGCCGGGGAGCTGTTTTTT. Residues: CASIRARGAGELFF.

This clonotype has only a few counts. This chain connects TRBV19 to TRBJ2-1, with 7 bases lining up with TRBD2. The CDR3 runs to 15 residues. V shed 6 bases, J shed 4 bases, and the junction held 9 bases outside the gene matches. Per germline, CDR1 LNHDA and CDR2 SQIVND (reference sequence). The CDR3, as DNA: TGTGCCAGTAGCATGGGAGCGGGATCTTACAATGAGCAGTTCTTC. Residues: CASSMGAGSYNEQFF.